This T cell receptor (beta chain) was recovered during a study of blood T cell repertoires in COVID-19. The assay was immunoSEQ multiplex PCR, and TCRdb's table has in-frame clones only and misses some. This table has more than 95,000 clones, roughly 82% appearing once. The CDR3 has 13 amino acids. Trimming shortened V by 3 bases and J by 6 bases, and 10 bases separated the two germline ends. Germline CDR1 LGHNA, CDR2 YSLEER. This clone was seen just once. Sequencing was carried out using peripheral blood. V gene TRBV4-3 combines with J gene TRBJ2-3; maybe TRBD2 (5 bases). The TCR originated in a man in his sixties with acute or convalescent COVID-19. This CDR3 reads CASSHVAIDTQYF. CDR3 DNA: TGCGCCAGCAGCCACGTAGCGATCGATACGCAGTATTTT.